This T cell receptor (beta chain) stems from a study of blood T cell repertoires in COVID-19 (dated by TCRdb to 2019 to 2021). Regarding the research as a whole: Samples covering the acute and convalescent phases of COVID-19 were provided by collaborators in the United States, Italy and Spain. The prospective study material was composed of cDNA or gDNA derived from T cells, B-cell-depleted T cells, or PBMCs. Samples came from the ongoing ImmuneRACE study (first 160 participants) plus 1,254 subjects from 6 global collaborators. A de-identified subject ID, COVID-19 status, age in years and sex were almost always included in the sample metadata. Where available, HLA class I and class II types were obtained from metadata supplied by the sample provider rather than from assay-based typing. Subjects who had been exposed to COVID-19, were actively infected with it, or had recovered from it provided the deeply sampled blood TCRbeta repertoires that made up the dataset. A freely available public database, intended as a resource for researchers studying the immune response to SARS-CoV-2, is where the repertoires were released. The investigation overall reported the following: The quantity of clinical and demographic metadata differed by source and by participant and was supplied without curation.

TCRbeta CDR3 regions were amplified from genomic DNA by means of the immunoSEQ Assay, a bias-controlled multiplex PCR. In the paper's pipeline: The number of nucleated cells in each sample was estimated by amplification of reference gene primers within the assay. To quantify the absolute abundance of each unique TCRbeta CDR3 rearrangement, sequence reads were collapsed and filtered. Productive Simpson clonality was computed per sample as the square root of Simpson's diversity index over productive rearrangements. Not all clones reach the TCRdb copy of this immuneACCESS table, which keeps in-frame sequences only. Checked studies attribute under half of the gap to unresolved V genes and leave the rest unexplained. That table furnishes V, J and clone size, whereas the DNA furnished D and trimming. Across this sample there are some 130,000 clones, with approximately 83% seen only once. Of the sample, around 18% is held by the ten largest clones.

Samples from volunteer blood donors who had recovered from COVID-19 were contributed by a second Seattle source. The collaborating institutions used their own protocols to collect whole blood in K2EDTA tubes. For TCRbeta analysis, collaborators shipped samples as frozen whole blood, isolated PBMCs, or DNA extracted from either of those sample types. Comments on this clone: No antigen is known for it. One base away there is no much larger clone; base qualities are not given.

Trimming takes 3 bases from V and 8 bases from J, and the germline ends sit 14 bases apart. The germline V gene supplies CDR1 SGHTA and CDR2 FQGTGA. The CDR3 spans 14 residues, from the cysteine through the phenylalanine. Only the CDR3 DNA is retained, 42 bases long and in frame from the first base. The sequenced material came from peripheral blood. Recombination connected TRBV7-3 to TRBJ2-1; TRBD1 is possibly the D segment (6 matching bases). This receptor was identified in a woman aged 45-60 years who had recovered from COVID-19. The CDR3 loop reads CASSFSPQGYEQFF. At the DNA level, the sequence is TGTGCCAGCAGCTTCTCGCCTCAGGGGTATGAGCAGTTCTTC.